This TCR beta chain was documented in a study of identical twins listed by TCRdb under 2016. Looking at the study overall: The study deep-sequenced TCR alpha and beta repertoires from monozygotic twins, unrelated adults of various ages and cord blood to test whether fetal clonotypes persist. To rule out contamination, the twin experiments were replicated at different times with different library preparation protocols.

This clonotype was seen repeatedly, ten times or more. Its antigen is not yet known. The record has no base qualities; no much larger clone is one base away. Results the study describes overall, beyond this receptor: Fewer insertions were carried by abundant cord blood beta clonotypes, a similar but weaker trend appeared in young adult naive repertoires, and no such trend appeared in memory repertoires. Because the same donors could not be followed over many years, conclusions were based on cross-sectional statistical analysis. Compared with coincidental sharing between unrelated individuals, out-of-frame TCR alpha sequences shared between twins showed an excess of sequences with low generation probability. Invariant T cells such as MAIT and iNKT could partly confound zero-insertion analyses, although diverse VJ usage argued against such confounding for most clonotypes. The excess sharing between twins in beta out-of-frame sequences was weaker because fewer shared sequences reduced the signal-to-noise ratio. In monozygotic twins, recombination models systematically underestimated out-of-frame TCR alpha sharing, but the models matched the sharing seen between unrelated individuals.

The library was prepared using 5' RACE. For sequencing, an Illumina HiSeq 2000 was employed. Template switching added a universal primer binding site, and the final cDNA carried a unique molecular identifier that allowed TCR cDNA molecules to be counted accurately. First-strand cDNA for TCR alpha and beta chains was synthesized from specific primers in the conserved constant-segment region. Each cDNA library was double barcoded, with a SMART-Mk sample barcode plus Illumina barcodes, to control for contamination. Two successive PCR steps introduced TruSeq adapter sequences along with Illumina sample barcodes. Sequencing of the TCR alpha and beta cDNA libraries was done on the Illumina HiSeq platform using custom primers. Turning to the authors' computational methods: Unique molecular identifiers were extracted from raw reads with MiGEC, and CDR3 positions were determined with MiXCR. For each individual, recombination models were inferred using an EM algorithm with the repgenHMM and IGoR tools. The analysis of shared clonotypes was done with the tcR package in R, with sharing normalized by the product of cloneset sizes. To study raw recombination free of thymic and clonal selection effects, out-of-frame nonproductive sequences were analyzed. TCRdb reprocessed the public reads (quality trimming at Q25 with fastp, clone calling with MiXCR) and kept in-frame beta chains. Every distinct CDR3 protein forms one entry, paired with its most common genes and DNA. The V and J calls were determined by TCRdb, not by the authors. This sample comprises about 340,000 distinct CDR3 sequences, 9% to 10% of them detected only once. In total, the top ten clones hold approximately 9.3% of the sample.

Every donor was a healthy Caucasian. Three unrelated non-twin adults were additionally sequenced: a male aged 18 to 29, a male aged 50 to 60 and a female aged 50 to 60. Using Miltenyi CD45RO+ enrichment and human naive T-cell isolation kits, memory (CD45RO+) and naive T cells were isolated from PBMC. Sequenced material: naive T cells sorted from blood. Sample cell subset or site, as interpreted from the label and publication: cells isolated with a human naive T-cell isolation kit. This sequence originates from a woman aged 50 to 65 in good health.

CDR3 reads: CASSLETGSSYF. The DNA reads TGTGCCAGCAGCTTGGAAACAGGGTCTTCGTATTTT. In this chain, TRBV5-5 is recombined with TRBJ2-3; perhaps TRBD1 is the D gene, with 6 bases matching. In the germline V gene (reference sequence), CDR1 corresponds to SGHKS and CDR2 to YYEKEE. Trimming at the junction amounts to 0 bases on V and 14 bases on J, and the germline ends lie 13 bases apart. The CDR3 holds 12 amino acids from the cysteine to the phenylalanine. CDR3 DNA is the only sequence kept; it has 36 bases, read in frame from the first base.